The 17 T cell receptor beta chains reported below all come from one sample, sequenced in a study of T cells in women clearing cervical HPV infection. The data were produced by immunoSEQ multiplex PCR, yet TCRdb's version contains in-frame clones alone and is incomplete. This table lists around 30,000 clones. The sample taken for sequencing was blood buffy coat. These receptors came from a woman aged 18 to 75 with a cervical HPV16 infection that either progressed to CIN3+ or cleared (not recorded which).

The CDR3 protein is CASSTGQWDQPQYF. The sequenced CDR3 bases are TGTGCCAGCAGCACAGGACAGTGGGATCAGCCG. The chain uses TRBV7-2 and TRBJ2-3; D may be TRBD1 (6 bases). The read ends 3 residues early relative to the CDR3; the germline J gene fills the gap. Germline CDR1 reads SGHTA; CDR2 reads FQGNSA. The CDR3 spans 14 residues.

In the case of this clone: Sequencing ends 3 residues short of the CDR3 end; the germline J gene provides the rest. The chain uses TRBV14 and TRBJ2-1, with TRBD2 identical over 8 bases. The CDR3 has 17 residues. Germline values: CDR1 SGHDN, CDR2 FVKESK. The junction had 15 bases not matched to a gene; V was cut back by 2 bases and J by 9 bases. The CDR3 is CASSQQTSSGGRIEQFF. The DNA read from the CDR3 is TGTGCCAGCAGCCAACAGACGTCGAGCGGGGGCAGGATTGAG. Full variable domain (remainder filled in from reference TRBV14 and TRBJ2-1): EAGVTQFPSHSVIEKGQTVTLRCDPISGHDNLYWYRRVMGKEIKFLLHFVKESKQDESGMPNNRFLAERTGGTYSTLKVQPAELEDSGVYFCASSQQTSSGGRIEQFFGPGTRLTVL.

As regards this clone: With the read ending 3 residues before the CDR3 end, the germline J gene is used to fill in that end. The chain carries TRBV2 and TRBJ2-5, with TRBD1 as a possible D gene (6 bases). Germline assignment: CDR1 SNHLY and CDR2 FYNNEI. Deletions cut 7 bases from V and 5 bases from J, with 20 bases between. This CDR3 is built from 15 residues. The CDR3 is CASNVGGSFFETQYF. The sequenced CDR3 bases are TGTGCCAGCAACGTTGGGGGCTCCTTCTTCGAGACC. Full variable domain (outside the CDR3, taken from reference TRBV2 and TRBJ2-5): EPEVTQTPSHQVTQMGQEVILRCVPISNHLYFYWYRQILGQKVEFLVSFYNNEISEKSEIFDDQFSVERPDGSNFTLKIRSTKLEDSAMYFCASNVGGSFFETQYFGPGTRLLVL.

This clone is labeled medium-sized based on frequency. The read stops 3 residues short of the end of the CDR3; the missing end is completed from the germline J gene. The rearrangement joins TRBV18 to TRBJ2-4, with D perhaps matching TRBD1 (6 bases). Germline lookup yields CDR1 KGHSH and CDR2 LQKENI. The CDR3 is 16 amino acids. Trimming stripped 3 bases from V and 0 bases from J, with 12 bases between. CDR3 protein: CASSPPTGLAKNIQYF. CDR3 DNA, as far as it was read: TGTGCCAGCTCACCTCCGACAGGCTTAGCCAAAAACATT.

CDR3 bases read: TGTGCCAGCAGCCAAGCCAGGGATTTTCCCGGGGAG. Protein product: CASSQARDFPGE. The full-length CDR3 reads as CASSQARDFPGELFF. The chain couples TRBV16 to TRBJ2-2; weak D call: TRBD1 (5 bases). The read ends 3 residues early relative to the CDR3; the germline J gene fills the gap. V was shortened by 2 bases and J by 6 bases, with 13 bases between the two germline ends. Per the germline V gene, CDR1 is KGHSY and CDR2 is FQNENV. This CDR3 is 15 amino acids long. Full variable domain (outside the CDR3, taken from reference TRBV16 and TRBJ2-2): GEEVAQTPKHLVRGEGQKAKLYCAPIKGHSYVFWYQQVLKNEFKFLISFQNENVFDETGMPKERFSAKCLPNSPCSLEIQATKLEDSAVYFCASSQARDFPGELFFGEGSRLTVL.

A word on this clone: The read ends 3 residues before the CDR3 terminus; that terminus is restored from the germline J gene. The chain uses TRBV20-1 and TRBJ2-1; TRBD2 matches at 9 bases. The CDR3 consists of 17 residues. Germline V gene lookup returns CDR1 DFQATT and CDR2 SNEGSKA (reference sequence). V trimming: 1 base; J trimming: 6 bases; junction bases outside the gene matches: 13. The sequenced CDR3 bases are TGCAGTGCTAGAGCAAGTCTTTTCGAGCGGGGGGTCAATGAG. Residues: CSARASLFERGVNE. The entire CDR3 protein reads CSARASLFERGVNEQFF.

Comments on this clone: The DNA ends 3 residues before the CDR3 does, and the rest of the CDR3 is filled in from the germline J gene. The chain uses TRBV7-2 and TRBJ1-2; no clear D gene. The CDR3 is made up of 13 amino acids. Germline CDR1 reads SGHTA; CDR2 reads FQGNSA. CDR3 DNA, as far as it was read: TGTGCCAGCAGCTTGCGGAGGAAGGATGAC. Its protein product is CASSLRRKDD. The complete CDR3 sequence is CASSLRRKDDYTF.

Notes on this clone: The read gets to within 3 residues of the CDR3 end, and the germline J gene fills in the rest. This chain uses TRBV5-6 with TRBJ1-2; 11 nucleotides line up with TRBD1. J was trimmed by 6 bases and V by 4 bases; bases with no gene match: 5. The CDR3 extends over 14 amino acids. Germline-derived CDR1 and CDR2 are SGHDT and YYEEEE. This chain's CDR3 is CASSAGTGGDGYTF. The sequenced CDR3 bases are TGTGCCAGCAGCGCTGGGACAGGGGGTGATGGC.

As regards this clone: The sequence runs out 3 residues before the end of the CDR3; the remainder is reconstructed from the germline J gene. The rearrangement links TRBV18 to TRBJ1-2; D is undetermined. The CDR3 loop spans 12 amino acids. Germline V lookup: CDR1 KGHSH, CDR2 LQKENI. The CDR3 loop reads CASSPGTDTYTF. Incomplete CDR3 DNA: TGTGCCAGCTCACCGGGCACAGATACC.

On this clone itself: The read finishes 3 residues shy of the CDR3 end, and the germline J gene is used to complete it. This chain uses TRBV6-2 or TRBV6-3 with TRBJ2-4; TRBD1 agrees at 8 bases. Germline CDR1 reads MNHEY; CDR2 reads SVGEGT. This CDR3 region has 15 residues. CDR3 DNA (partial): TGTGCCAGCAGCCTACCAGGGGGCGCGGACTATGGT. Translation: CASSLPGGADYG. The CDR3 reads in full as CASSLPGGADYGQYF.

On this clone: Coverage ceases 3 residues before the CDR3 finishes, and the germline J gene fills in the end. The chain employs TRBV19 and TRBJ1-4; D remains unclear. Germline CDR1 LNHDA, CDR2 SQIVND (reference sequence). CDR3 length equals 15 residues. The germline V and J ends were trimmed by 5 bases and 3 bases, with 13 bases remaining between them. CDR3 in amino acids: CASSHNSLANEKLFF. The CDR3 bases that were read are TGTGCCAGTAGTCACAATTCCCTGGCTAATGAAAAA.

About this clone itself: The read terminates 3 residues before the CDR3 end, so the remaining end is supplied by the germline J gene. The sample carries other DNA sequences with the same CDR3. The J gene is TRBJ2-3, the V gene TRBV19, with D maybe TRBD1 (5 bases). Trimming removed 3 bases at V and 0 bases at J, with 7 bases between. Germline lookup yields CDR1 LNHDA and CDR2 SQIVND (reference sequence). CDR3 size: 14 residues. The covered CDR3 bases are TGTGCCAGTAGTATCCAGGGTAGCACAGATACG. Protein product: CASSIQGSTDT. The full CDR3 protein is CASSIQGSTDTQYF.

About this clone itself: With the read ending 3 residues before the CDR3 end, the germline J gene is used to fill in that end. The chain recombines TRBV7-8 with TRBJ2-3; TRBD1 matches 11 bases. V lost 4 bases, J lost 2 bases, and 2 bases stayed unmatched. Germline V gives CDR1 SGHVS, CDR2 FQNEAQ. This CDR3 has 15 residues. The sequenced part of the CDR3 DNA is TGTGCCAGCAGCTCGGACAGGGGGCCCACAGATACG. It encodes CASSSDRGPTDT. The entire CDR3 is CASSSDRGPTDTQYF.

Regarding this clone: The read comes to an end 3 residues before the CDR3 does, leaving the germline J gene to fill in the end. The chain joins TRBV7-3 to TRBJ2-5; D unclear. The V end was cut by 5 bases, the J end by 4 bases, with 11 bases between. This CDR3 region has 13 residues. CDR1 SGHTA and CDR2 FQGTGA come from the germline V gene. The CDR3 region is CASSPRLGETQYF. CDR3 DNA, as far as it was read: TGTGCCAGCAGCCCACGACTCGGAGAGACC.

Partial CDR3 DNA: TGCGCCAGCAGCTTGGCGGGGAGGGGAAACACC. Its protein product is CASSLAGRGNT. The CDR3 reads in full as CASSLAGRGNTIYF. The chain is built from TRBV5-1 and TRBJ1-3; D call uncertain. The read comes to an end 3 residues before the CDR3 does, leaving the germline J gene to fill in the end. Germline assignment: CDR1 SGHRS and CDR2 YFSETQ. With 0 bases removed from V and 4 bases from J, the gap between germline ends came to 8 bases. This CDR3 region has 14 residues.

CDR3 sequence: CASSSDYSPLFF. Incomplete CDR3 DNA: TGTGCCAGCAGCTCCGACTATTCACCA. This sequence joins TRBV7-6 and TRBJ1-4, with D hard to call. The read terminates 3 residues ahead of where the CDR3 ends, so the germline J gene completes it. The CDR3 has 12 amino acids. Per germline, CDR1 SGHVS and CDR2 FNYEAQ. Drawing the rest from reference TRBV7-6 and TRBJ1-4, the complete variable domain is GAGVSQSPRYKVTKRGQDVALRCDPISGHVSLYWYRQALGQGPEFLTYFNYEAQQDKSGLPNDRFSAERPEGSISTLTIQRTEQRDSAMYRCASSSDYSPLFFGSGTQLSVL.

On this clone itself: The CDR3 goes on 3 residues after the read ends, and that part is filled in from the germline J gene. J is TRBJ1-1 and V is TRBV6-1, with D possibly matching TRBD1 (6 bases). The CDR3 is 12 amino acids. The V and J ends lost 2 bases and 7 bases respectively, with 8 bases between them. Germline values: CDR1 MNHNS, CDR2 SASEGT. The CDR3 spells CASSERQVEAFF. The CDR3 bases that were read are TGTGCCAGCAGTGAAAGACAGGTTGAA.